The clone carrying this T cell receptor (beta chain) was recorded a few times. 13 Jbeta primers and 60 Vbeta primers were used for the PCR. This table comes from immunoSEQ multiplex PCR, and its TCRdb copy is limited to in-frame clones, with some not included. Found here are 130,000 or so clones, 87% of them singletons; the top ten hold around 5.2%. Trimming removed 1 base at V and 0 bases at J, with 12 bases between. Per the germline V gene, CDR1 is SGHTA and CDR2 is FQGNSA. The CDR3 spans 16 residues. The sample comes from a study of cytomegalovirus exposure and HLA in healthy donors. Material: PBMCs. The J gene is TRBJ1-1, the V gene TRBV7-2, with D possibly matching TRBD1 (5 bases). This clonotype originated in a woman in her 30s in good health and CMV-seronegative. CDR3 residues: CASSLGPDSLNTEAFF. The CDR3 region has the DNA TGTGCCAGCAGCTTAGGTCCAGACAGCTTGAACACTGAAGCTTTCTTT.